A selection of T cell receptor beta chains follows, all from one sample in a study of T-cell memory formation after mild COVID-19. TCRdb ran MiXCR on the 5' RACE reads and lists one entry per CDR3 protein. The sample lists 200,000 to 250,000 distinct CDR3 sequences; 9% to 10% were seen once. Material for sequencing was PBMCs or a T cell subset sorted from them (not recorded which). These receptors were taken from a man aged 18-30 years who had mild COVID-19 (a few samples of this study predate the infection). Cell type and time point are not known. The CDR3 runs from the conserved cysteine through the conserved F or W. The D gene is left open where the match is weak. Some rows mark clone size as missing; the rest say once, few, many or name a class of expanded clone.

>TRBJ2-3|-|TRBV20-1|-
CSAPPRVTDTQYF
TGCAGTGCTCCCCCCAGGGTTACAGATACGCAGTATTTT
>TRBJ1-4|few|TRBV7-9|-
CASSFMGSREKLFF
TGTGCCAGCAGCTTTATGGGAAGTCGAGAAAAACTGTTTTTT
>TRBJ2-5|-|TRBV6-1|-
CASRITRGETQYF
TGTGCCAGCAGGATTACCCGCGGAGAGACCCAGTACTTC
>TRBJ2-2|-|TRBV5-1|-
CASSQGPILGELFF
TGCGCCAGCAGCCAAGGGCCCATTCTCGGGGAGCTGTTTTTT
>TRBJ2-6|-|TRBV7-2|-
CASSLVPGGNSGANVLTF
TGTGCCAGCAGCTTAGTCCCAGGAGGAAACTCTGGGGCCAACGTCCTGACTTTC
>TRBJ2-3|many|TRBV4-3|-
CASSQLQVAAGLASTDTQYF
TGCGCCAGCAGCCAGCTACAGGTCGCCGCGGGGCTAGCTAGCACAGATACGCAGTATTTT
>TRBJ1-2|-|TRBV12-3/TRBV12-4|-
CASSITRQGGYTF
TGTGCCAGCAGCATAACCCGTCAGGGTGGCTACACCTTC
>TRBJ2-1|few|TRBV20-1|-
CSAREAIGGRNEQFF
TGCAGTGCTAGAGAAGCTATTGGAGGACGAAATGAGCAGTTCTTC
>TRBJ2-1|many|TRBV9|TRBD1
CASSVMGQAINEQFF
TGTGCCAGCAGCGTAATGGGACAGGCAATTAATGAGCAGTTCTTC
>TRBJ1-6|many|TRBV25-1|TRBD1
CASSEQGAFRSPLHF
TGTGCCAGCAGTGAACAGGGGGCATTTAGATCACCCCTCCACTTT
>TRBJ1-4|-|TRBV4-1|TRBD1
CASSLPGEQGGEKLFF
TGCGCCAGCAGCCTCCCCGGGGAACAGGGGGGTGAAAAACTGTTTTTT
>TRBJ2-2|-|TRBV29-1|-
CSVVRPSTGELFF
TGCAGCGTTGTGCGACCCTCCACCGGGGAGCTGTTTTTT
>TRBJ2-3|-|TRBV4-2|TRBD2
CASSQATLAGGFPSVTDTQYF
TGTGCCAGCAGCCAGGCTACACTAGCGGGGGGGTTCCCTTCCGTCACAGATACGCAGTATTTT
>TRBJ2-3|-|TRBV5-4|TRBD2
CASRWTSGGSYSTDTQYF
TGTGCCAGCAGATGGACTAGCGGGGGGTCCTATAGCACAGATACGCAGTATTTT
>TRBJ1-5|few|TRBV6-2/TRBV6-3|-
CASGLGGPYQPQHF
TGTGCCAGCGGTCTGGGAGGGCCCTATCAGCCCCAGCATTTT
>TRBJ1-1|-|TRBV7-8|TRBD1
CASSSQGQGLSTEAFF
TGTGCCAGCAGCTCTCAGGGACAGGGCTTATCAACCGAAGCTTTCTTT
>TRBJ1-6|-|TRBV4-2|TRBD1
CASSQYLSKGTGPSPLHF
TGTGCCAGCAGCCAATATCTGAGTAAGGGGACAGGACCCTCACCCCTCCACTTT
>TRBJ2-3|-|TRBV2|TRBD1
CATWDREATDTQYF
TGTGCCACTTGGGACAGGGAGGCCACAGATACGCAGTATTTT
>TRBJ1-1|few|TRBV6-5|-
CASSQDSMAFF
TGTGCCAGCAGCCAGGACAGTATGGCTTTCTTT
>TRBJ1-2|few|TRBV28|-
CASSAQDVYTF
TGTGCCAGCAGTGCGCAGGATGTTTACACCTTC
>TRBJ1-5|few|TRBV30|-
CACTAGNSNQPQHF
TGTGCCTGTACCGCAGGGAATAGCAATCAGCCCCAGCATTTT
>TRBJ1-5|-|TRBV5-5|-
CASSQAVVSPQHF
TGTGCCAGCAGCCAAGCTGTGGTCTCGCCCCAGCATTTT
>TRBJ2-7|-|TRBV5-1|TRBD1
CASSLVDRGNYEQYF
TGCGCCAGCAGCTTGGTGGACAGGGGCAACTACGAGCAGTACTTC